A selection of T cell receptor beta chains follows, all from one sample in a study of T cell repertoires in cytomegalovirus infection. Each CDR3 protein is one row after TCRdb ran MiXCR on the reads. Of 90,000 to 120,000 distinct CDR3 sequences in the sample, roughly a quarter were seen once. Sample: CD8+ T cells from PBMCs. The receptor source for this set is a human donor in good health (CMV status not recorded). Some clones in this sample may be carry-over from other donors' samples. CDR3s include the opening cysteine and the closing phenylalanine or tryptophan. The D gene is left open where the match is weak. Size is omitted from some rows. Given values are once, few, many or a class for expanded clones.

TRBJ2-1 13 TRBV5-1 few NA TGCGCCAGCAGCTTGACTAGCCCCGATGAGCAGTTCTTC CASSLTSPDEQFF
TRBJ2-7 16 TRBV28 NA NA TGTGCCAGCAGTTCGACGGGAGGACAGGTTACCTACGAGCAGTACTTC CASSSTGGQVTYEQYF
TRBJ2-2 15 TRBV5-6 NA TRBD1 TGTGCCAGCAGCTTTGGGACAGGGCCATCCGGGGAGCTGTTTTTT CASSFGTGPSGELFF
TRBJ2-7 13 TRBV30 NA TRBD2 TGTGCCTGGAGTAGCGGGATAGGCCTCGAGCAGTACTTC CAWSSGIGLEQYF
TRBJ1-6 15 TRBV15 few NA TGTGCCACCAGCAGAGGTCGGGACGGGAATTCACCCCTCCACTTT CATSRGRDGNSPLHF
TRBJ1-2 13 TRBV6-5 many NA TGTGCCAGCAGTTACTCAGACAGAAATGGCTACACCTTC CASSYSDRNGYTF
TRBJ1-2 15 TRBV20-1 few TRBD1 TGCAGTGCTAGAGTCCCGGGACAGGGGAGATATGGCTACACCTTC CSARVPGQGRYGYTF
TRBJ2-1 15 TRBV7-6 many NA TGTGCCAGCAGCTTACGGGGGGCTGGTTGGAGTGAGCAGTTCTTC CASSLRGAGWSEQFF
TRBJ2-3 17 TRBV20-1 NA TRBD2 TGCAGTGCTAAGCGTTTGGGCGGCGGGGGGGCAAGGGATACGCAGTATTTT CSAKRLGGGGARDTQYF
TRBJ2-7 16 TRBV14 NA NA TGTGCCAGCAGCCCTACCTTTGTAGGGGCCTTCTACGAGCAGTACTTC CASSPTFVGAFYEQYF
TRBJ1-1 12 TRBV12-5 NA NA TGTGCTAGTGGTTTGGGTCATAATGAAGCTTTCTTT CASGLGHNEAFF
TRBJ1-1 12 TRBV5-8 NA NA TGTGCCAGCAGCTTGGTTTCCATTGAAGCTTTCTTT CASSLVSIEAFF
TRBJ2-1 14 TRBV7-2 few TRBD1 TGTGCCAGCAGCCAGGGACAGTTCTACAATGAGCAGTTCTTC CASSQGQFYNEQFF
TRBJ2-3 14 TRBV28 NA NA TGTGCCAGCAGCCCCGGGGGCATCACAGATACGCAGTATTTT CASSPGGITDTQYF
TRBJ2-1 15 TRBV27 once TRBD2 TGTGCCTCCCGGAATAGCGGGTTTTCCTACAATGAGCAGTTCTTC CASRNSGFSYNEQFF
TRBJ2-1 13 TRBV7-9 few NA TGTGCCAGCAGCTCCCCCGGCAACAATGAGCAGTTCTTC CASSSPGNNEQFF
TRBJ1-1 15 TRBV6-2/TRBV6-3 NA NA TGTGCCAGCAGTTTGCCCCGGGAAACCTACAGAGAAGCTTTCTTT CASSLPRETYREAFF
TRBJ1-2 15 TRBV4-2 few NA TGTGCCAGCACCGACGTTGTAGGGAGTAGCTATGGCTACACCTTC CASTDVVGSSYGYTF
TRBJ2-2 16 TRBV7-3 NA NA TGTGCCAGCAGCTTATCTTGGGGGCTAAACACCGGGGAGCTGTTTTTT CASSLSWGLNTGELFF
TRBJ2-3 13 TRBV4-3 NA TRBD1 TGCGCCAGCAGCCTTGGGACAGAAGATACGCAGTATTTT CASSLGTEDTQYF
TRBJ2-1 20 TRBV7-6 many TRBD2 TGTGCCAGCAGCGATTACGGACTAGCGGGAGGGCAAGGCTCCTACAATGAGCAGTTCTTC CASSDYGLAGGQGSYNEQFF
TRBJ1-6 16 TRBV7-2 many TRBD1 TGTGCCAGCAGCTTACAGGGGGCGGACTATAATTCACCCCTCCACTTT CASSLQGADYNSPLHF
TRBJ2-1 17 TRBV10-1 few TRBD2 TGCGCCAGCAGTGAGTTAACTAGCGGGAGGGCCTCCCGGGAGCAGTTCTTC CASSELTSGRASREQFF
TRBJ1-1 16 TRBV5-3 few TRBD1 TGTGCCAGCAGCACATTAACCGGGACAGCAAACGCTGAAGCTTTCTTT CASSTLTGTANAEAFF
TRBJ2-1 14 TRBV20-1 NA NA TGCAGTGCTAGAAACCCATCGGCCTACAATGAGCAGTTCTTC CSARNPSAYNEQFF
TRBJ1-1 16 TRBV11-2 NA TRBD1 TGTGCCAGCAGCGGACCGGGACAGGGATTGGGCACTGAAGCTTTCTTT CASSGPGQGLGTEAFF
TRBJ2-3 13 TRBV27 NA TRBD2 TGTGCCAGCATGACTAGCGGGGGGGATACGCAGTATTTT CASMTSGGDTQYF
TRBJ2-5 14 TRBV5-5 NA NA TGTGCCAGCAGCTTACAGGGTTCCCAAGAGACCCAGTACTTC CASSLQGSQETQYF
TRBJ2-1 15 TRBV19 NA NA TGTGCCAGTAGTATGGGTCGGGACTCCTACAATGAGCAGTTCTTC CASSMGRDSYNEQFF
TRBJ2-5 11 TRBV14 NA NA TGTGCCAGCAGCCAATTGGAGACCCAGTACTTC CASSQLETQYF
TRBJ2-1 15 TRBV9 NA TRBD2 TGTGCCAGCAGCGCACTAGCGGGAGGGCCCGGTGAGCAGTTCTTC CASSALAGGPGEQFF
TRBJ2-5 15 TRBV7-3 many NA TGTGCCAGCAGCCAACGAGTGGGGGCTGGGGAGACCCAGTACTTC CASSQRVGAGETQYF
TRBJ2-5 17 TRBV12-3/TRBV12-4 NA TRBD2 TGTGCCAGCAGTTTAGGGCTAGCGGGACACCTCCAAGAGACCCAGTACTTC CASSLGLAGHLQETQYF
TRBJ2-2 16 TRBV10-2 NA TRBD1 TGCGCCAGCAGTATAGTCGGACAGGGAGGCACCGGGGAGCTGTTTTTT CASSIVGQGGTGELFF
TRBJ1-5 17 TRBV7-2 many NA TGTGCCAGCAGCTTAGTCTCTCCAGGTTGGGGGAATCAGCCCCAGCATTTT CASSLVSPGWGNQPQHF
TRBJ2-7 15 TRBV6-6 NA NA TGTGCCAGCAGTACCAACGGGGTCGGCCCCTACGAGCAGTACTTC CASSTNGVGPYEQYF
TRBJ1-1 15 TRBV27 NA TRBD1 TGTGCCAGCAGTTTATCTGGGCAGGGGGCAGCTGAAGCTTTCTTT CASSLSGQGAAEAFF
TRBJ1-5 14 TRBV27 NA NA TGTGCCAGCAGTCCCGCCAGAGCTTGGCAGCCCCAGCATTTT CASSPARAWQPQHF
TRBJ2-2 19 TRBV12-3/TRBV12-4 NA TRBD2 TGTGCCAGCAACTACGGTGGGGGACTAGCGGGGGGGCCCGCCGGGGAGCTGTTTTTT CASNYGGGLAGGPAGELFF
TRBJ1-1 14 TRBV7-2 many NA TGTGCCAGCAGGCTTAATGCCCTGAACACTGAAGCTTTCTTT CASRLNALNTEAFF
TRBJ1-2 14 TRBV24-1 NA NA TGTGCCACCAGTGATCGTCACAGAAACTATGGCTACACCTTC CATSDRHRNYGYTF
TRBJ2-2 15 TRBV11-2 few TRBD1 TGTGCCAGCAGCAAAAGACAGGGTAGTACCGGGGAGCTGTTTTTT CASSKRQGSTGELFF
TRBJ1-5 16 TRBV15 few NA TGTGCCACCAGCAGACGCCGACAGAGCCTGGATCAGCCCCAGCATTTT CATSRRRQSLDQPQHF